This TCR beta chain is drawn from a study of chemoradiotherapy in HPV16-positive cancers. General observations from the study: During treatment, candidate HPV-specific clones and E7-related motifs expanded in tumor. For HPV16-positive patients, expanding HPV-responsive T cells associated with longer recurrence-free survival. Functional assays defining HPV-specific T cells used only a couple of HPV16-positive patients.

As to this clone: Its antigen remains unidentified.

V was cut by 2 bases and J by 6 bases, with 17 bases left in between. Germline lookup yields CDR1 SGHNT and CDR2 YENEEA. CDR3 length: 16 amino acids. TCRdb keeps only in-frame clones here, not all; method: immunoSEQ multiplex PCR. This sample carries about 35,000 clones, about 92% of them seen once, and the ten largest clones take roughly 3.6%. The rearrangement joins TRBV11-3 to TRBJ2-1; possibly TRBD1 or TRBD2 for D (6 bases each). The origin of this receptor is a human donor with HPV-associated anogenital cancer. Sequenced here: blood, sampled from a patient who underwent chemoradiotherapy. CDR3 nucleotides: TGTGCCAGCAGCTTATTGGGGGGCAGTTCAGCCAATGAGCAGTTCTTC. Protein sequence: CASSLLGGSSANEQFF.